This T cell receptor (beta chain) was found in a study of neurological immune-mediated disorders. V lost 4 bases and J lost 7, with 17 bases in between. The germline CDR1 and CDR2 sequences are SGHRS and YFSETQ. The CDR3 is 14 residues long. The cDNA was synthesized by means of template-switch 5'RACE, which was carried out with 10-nucleotide random UMIs. TCRdb ran MiXCR on the 5' RACE reads and lists one entry per CDR3 protein. The data show 43,000 or so distinct CDR3 sequences, about 13% seen once. Broader study findings: Expanded clones shared no CDR3 amino acid sequences across subjects, suggesting private repertoires in all groups.

Time point indicated: longitudinal time-point 3. The sample holds many counts of this clonotype. What it recognizes is unknown. The receptor was derived from a man aged 25 to 40 in good health. Sequences were obtained from PBMCs. The chain uses TRBV5-1 and TRBJ1-1; D may be TRBD1 (5 bases). The CDR3 coding sequence is TGCGCCAGCAGCCCGCTACAGGTTCTCATTGAAGCTTTCTTT. As protein: CASSPLQVLIEAFF.